This TCR beta chain stems from a study of blood T cell repertoires in COVID-19 (dated by TCRdb to about 2020). Concerning the study at large: Collaborator samples came from the United States, Italy and Spain and covered acute and convalescent phases of COVID-19. Deeply sampled blood TCRbeta repertoires from subjects exposed to, actively infected with, or recovered from COVID-19 were included in the dataset. Where available, HLA class I and class II types were taken from metadata supplied by the sample provider and were not determined by assay-based typing. Nearly every sample came with metadata listing a de-identified subject ID, COVID-19 status, age in years and sex. The prospective study material was composed of cDNA or gDNA derived from T cells, B-cell-depleted T cells, or PBMCs. A freely available public database, intended as a resource for researchers studying the immune response to SARS-CoV-2, is where the repertoires were released. The samples were drawn from two sources: the first 160 participants of the ongoing ImmuneRACE study, and 1,254 subjects contributed by 6 global collaborators.

The immunoSEQ Assay, a bias-controlled multiplex PCR, was used to amplify TCRbeta CDR3 regions from genomic DNA. Regarding the original processing steps: Within the assay, amplification of reference gene primers was used to estimate how many nucleated cells each sample contained. To quantify the absolute abundance of each unique TCRbeta CDR3 rearrangement, sequence reads were collapsed and filtered. For each sample, productive Simpson clonality was calculated as the square root of Simpson's diversity index across productive rearrangements. This immuneACCESS table, as held by TCRdb, lists in-frame sequences with V and J called but not all clones. Of the missing ones, under half trace to an unresolved V gene in checked studies; the others have no known cause. That table supplies the V and J calls and clone size; D and trimming were determined from the DNA. This sample holds about 55,000 clones; 80% to 95% were observed only once. The top ten clonotypes cover under 15% of the sample.

What the research found in general, with its limitations: How much clinical and demographic metadata was included differed by source and by participant, and the metadata was provided uncurated.

V sheds 6 bases and J sheds 7 bases, leaving 17 bases between their ends. Looking up the germline V gene (reference sequence) yields CDR1 SGHNT and CDR2 YYREEE. Inclusive of the bounding cysteine and phenylalanine, the CDR3 is 14 residues long. Of the read, only the CDR3 DNA is kept; its 42 bases are in frame from base 1. About this clone: The target of this receptor is not known. Base qualities were left out, and no much larger clone turns up one base away.

Each collaborating institution followed its own protocols to collect whole blood in K2EDTA tubes. For TCRbeta analysis, collaborators shipped samples as frozen whole blood, isolated PBMCs, or DNA extracted from either of those sample types. The sequence was obtained from a human donor with active COVID-19. The donor label of this sample is uncertain. The sample consisted of peripheral blood. The V and J genes are TRBV5-4 and TRBJ2-1, with TRBD2 perhaps the D gene, on 6 matching bases. The bases read TGTGCCAGCACTCCCCCGAGCCGGGGGAATGAGCAGTTCTTC. This sequence encodes CASTPPSRGNEQFF.